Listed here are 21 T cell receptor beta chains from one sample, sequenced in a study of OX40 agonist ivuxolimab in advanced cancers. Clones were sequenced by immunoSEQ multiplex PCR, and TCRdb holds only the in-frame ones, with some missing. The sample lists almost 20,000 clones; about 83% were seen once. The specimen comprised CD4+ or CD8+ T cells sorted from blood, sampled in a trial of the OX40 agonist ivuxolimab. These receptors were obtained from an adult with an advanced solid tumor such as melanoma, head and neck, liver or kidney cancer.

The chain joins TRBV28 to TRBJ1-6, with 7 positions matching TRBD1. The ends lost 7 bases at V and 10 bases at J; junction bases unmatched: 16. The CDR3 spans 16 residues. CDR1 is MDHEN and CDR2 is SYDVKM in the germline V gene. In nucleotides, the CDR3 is TGTGCCAGCAAGGGCCCCAGGGGGGGGATGGCCTCACCCCTCCACTTT. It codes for CASKGPRGGMASPLHF.

The CDR3 loop reads CASSQDAEQYF. In nucleotides, the CDR3 is TGCGCCAGCAGCCAAGATGCCGAGCAGTACTTC. The chain links TRBV4-1 to TRBJ2-7; D is ambiguous. Deletions cut 0 bases from V and 6 bases from J, with 3 bases between. The CDR3 has 11 amino acids. CDR1 and CDR2 from the germline V gene are MGHRA and YSYEKL.

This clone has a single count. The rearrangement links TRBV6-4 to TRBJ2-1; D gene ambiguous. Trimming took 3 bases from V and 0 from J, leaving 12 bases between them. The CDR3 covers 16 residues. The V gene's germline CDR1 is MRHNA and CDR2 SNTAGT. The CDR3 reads CASSEYQESSYNEQFF. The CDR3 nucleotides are TGTGCCAGCAGTGAATATCAGGAGAGCTCCTACAATGAGCAGTTCTTC.

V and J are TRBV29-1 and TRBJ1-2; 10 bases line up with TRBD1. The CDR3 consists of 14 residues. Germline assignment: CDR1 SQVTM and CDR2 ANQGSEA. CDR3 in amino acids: CGAHGTGEDYGYTF. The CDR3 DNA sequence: TGCGGCGCCCATGGGACAGGGGAGGACTATGGCTACACCTTC.

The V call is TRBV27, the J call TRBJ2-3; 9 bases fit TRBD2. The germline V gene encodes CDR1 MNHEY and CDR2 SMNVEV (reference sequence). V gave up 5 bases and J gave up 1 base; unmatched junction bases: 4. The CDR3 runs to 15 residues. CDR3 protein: CASSIRTSGTDTQYF. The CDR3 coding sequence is TGTGCCAGCAGTATCCGGACTAGCGGCACAGATACGCAGTATTTT.

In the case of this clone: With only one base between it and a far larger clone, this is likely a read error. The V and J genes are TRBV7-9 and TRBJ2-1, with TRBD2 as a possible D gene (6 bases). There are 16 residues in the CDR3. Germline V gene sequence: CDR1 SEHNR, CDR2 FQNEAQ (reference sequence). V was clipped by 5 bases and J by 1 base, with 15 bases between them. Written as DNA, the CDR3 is TGTGCCAGCAGCCAAGATGTGCGGGATTCCTACAATGAGCAGTTCTTC. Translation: CASSQDVRDSYNEQFF.

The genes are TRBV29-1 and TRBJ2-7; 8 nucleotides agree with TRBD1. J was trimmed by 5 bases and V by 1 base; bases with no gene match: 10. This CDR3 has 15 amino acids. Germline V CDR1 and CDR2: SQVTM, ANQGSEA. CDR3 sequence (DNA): TGCAGCGTTGAAGGGTCGTGGACAGGGATCAACGAGCAGTACTTC. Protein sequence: CSVEGSWTGINEQYF.

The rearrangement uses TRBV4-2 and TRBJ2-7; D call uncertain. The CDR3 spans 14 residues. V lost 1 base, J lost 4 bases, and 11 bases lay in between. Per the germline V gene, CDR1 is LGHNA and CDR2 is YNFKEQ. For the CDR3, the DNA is TGTGCCAGCAGCCAAGGGTTTGGGAAGTACGAGCAGTACTTC. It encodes CASSQGFGKYEQYF.

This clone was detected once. CDR3 sequence (DNA): TGCGCCAGCAGCTTAAGTGGAGACACTGAAGCTTTCTTT. Its translation is CASSLSGDTEAFF. This rearrangement joins TRBV5-1 to TRBJ1-1; D not certain. The CDR3 runs to 13 residues. The V end lost 2 bases, the J end lost 3 bases, and 8 bases lay between the germline ends. Per germline, CDR1 SGHRS and CDR2 YFSETQ.

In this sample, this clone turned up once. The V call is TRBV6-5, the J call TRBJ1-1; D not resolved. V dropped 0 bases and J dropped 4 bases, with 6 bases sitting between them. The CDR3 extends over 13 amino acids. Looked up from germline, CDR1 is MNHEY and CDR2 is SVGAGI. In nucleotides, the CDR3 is TGTGCCAGCAGTTACTCGACGGGCACTGAAGCTTTCTTT. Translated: CASSYSTGTEAFF.

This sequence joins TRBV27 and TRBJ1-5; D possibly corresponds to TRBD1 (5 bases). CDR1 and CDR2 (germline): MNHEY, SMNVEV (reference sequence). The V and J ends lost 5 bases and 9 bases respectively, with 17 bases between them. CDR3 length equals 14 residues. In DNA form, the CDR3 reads TGTGCCAGCAGTATCCGGGACGCAGTACGGCCCCAGCATTTT. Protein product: CASSIRDAVRPQHF.

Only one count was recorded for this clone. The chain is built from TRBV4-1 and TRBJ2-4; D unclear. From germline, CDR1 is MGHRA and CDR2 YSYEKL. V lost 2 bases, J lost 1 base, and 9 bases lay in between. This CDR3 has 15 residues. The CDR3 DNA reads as TGCGCCAGCAGCCAAAACCTCGGGGCCAAAAACATTCAGTACTTC. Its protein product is CASSQNLGAKNIQYF.

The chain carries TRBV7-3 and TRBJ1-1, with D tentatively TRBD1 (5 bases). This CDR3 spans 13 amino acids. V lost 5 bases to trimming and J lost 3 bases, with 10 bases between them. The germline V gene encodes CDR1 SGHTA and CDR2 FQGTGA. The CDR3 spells CASSATGDTEAFF. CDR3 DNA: TGTGCCAGCAGCGCTACGGGGGACACTGAAGCTTTCTTT.

CDR3 protein: CASSNSINLASYNSPLHF. CDR3 bases: TGTGCCAGCAGCAACTCCATAAACCTGGCATCTTATAATTCACCCCTCCACTTT. The chain uses TRBV7-8 and TRBJ1-6, with D unresolved. V was shortened by 5 bases and J by 4 bases, with 21 bases between the two germline ends. Germline V gene data show CDR1 as SGHVS and CDR2 as FQNEAQ. The CDR3 length is 18 residues.

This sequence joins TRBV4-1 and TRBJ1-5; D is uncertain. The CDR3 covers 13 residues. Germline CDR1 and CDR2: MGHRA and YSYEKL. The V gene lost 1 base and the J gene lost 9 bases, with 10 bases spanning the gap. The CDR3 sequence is CASSQVLELPQHF. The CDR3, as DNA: TGCGCCAGCAGCCAAGTTTTGGAACTGCCCCAGCATTTT.

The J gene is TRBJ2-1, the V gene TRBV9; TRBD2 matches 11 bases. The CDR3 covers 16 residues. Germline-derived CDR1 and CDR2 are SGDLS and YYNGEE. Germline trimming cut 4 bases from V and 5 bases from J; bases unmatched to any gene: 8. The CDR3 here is CASSNSGRAFNNEQFF. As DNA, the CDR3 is TGTGCCAGCAGCAATAGCGGGAGGGCCTTTAACAATGAGCAGTTCTTC.

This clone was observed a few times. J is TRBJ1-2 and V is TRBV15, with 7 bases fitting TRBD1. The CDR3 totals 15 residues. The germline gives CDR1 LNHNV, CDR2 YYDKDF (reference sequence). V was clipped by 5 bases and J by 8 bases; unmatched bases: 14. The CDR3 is CATSPSGTVGKGYTF. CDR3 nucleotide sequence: TGTGCCACCAGCCCTAGCGGGACAGTAGGAAAAGGCTACACCTTC.

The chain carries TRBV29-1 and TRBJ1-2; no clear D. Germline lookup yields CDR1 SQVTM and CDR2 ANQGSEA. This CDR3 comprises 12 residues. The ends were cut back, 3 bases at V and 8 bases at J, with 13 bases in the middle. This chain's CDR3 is CSVDMGSGGYTF. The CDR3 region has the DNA TGCAGCGTTGATATGGGTAGCGGAGGCTACACCTTC.

The CDR3 DNA sequence: TGTGCCAGCAGTCGACAGGGCTACACAGATACGCAGTATTTT. This sequence encodes CASSRQGYTDTQYF. The rearrangement uses TRBV6-5 and TRBJ2-3; 7 nucleotides agree with TRBD1. The CDR3 has 14 amino acids. With V trimmed by 5 bases and J by 2 bases, 4 bases remained unmatched. The germline V gene has CDR1 MNHEY and CDR2 SVGAGI.

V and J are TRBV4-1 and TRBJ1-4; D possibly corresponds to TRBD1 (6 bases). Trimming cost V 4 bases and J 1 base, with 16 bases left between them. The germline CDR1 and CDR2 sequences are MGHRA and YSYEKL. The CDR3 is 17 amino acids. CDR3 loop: CASSLPLGGVTNEKLFF. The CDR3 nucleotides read TGCGCCAGCAGCCTTCCTTTAGGGGGGGTAACTAATGAAAAACTGTTTTTT.

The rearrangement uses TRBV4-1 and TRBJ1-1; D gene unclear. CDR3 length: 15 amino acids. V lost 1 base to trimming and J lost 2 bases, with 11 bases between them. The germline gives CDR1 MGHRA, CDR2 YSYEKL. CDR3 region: CASSQGNARNTEAFF. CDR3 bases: TGCGCCAGCAGCCAAGGGAATGCCAGAAACACTGAAGCTTTCTTT.